This TCR beta chain emerged from a study of human T cells and chemical hapten exposure. The time point here: patch test 2, 6 weeks after DPC sensitization. Noted treatment: therapeutic diphenylcyclopropenone sensitization with weekly scalp DPC. V lost 2 bases, J lost 2 bases, and 13 bases lay in between. Germline loops: CDR1 MNHEY, CDR2 SVGEGT. The CDR3 totals 15 residues. Via MiXCR, TCRdb re-called the RACE reads, giving one row per CDR3 protein. In the table there are about 400,000 distinct CDR3 sequences, about 6% of which are singletons. The source of this sequence is a woman aged 18-29 years with alopecia areata. Some clones in this sample may be carry-over from other donors' samples. The chain employs TRBV6-2 or TRBV6-3 and TRBJ2-7; no definite D call. Sequenced here: whole blood, sampled in connection with sensitization to the hapten diphenylcyclopropenone (DPC). The CDR3 nucleotides are TGTGCCAGCAGTTACGACACTTCACCTCCCTACGAGCAGTACTTC. Translated, it gives CASSYDTSPPYEQYF.